This T cell receptor (beta chain) was observed in a study of cytomegalovirus exposure and HLA in healthy donors. Points from the study as a whole: Available immune exposure information covered CMV serostatus only.

Notes on this clone: Its antigen is not known.

Primers for the PCR totalled 60 Vbeta and 13 Jbeta. Sequenced by immunoSEQ multiplex PCR; TCRdb stores in-frame clones only, minus some. The sample includes tens of thousands of clones, over 60% of them seen just once. V dropped 7 bases and J dropped 8 bases, with 17 bases sitting between them. The V gene's germline CDR1 is MGHDK and CDR2 SYGVNS. The CDR3 length is 13 residues. Sequencing used PBMCs. The TCR comes from a man aged 35-49 years in good health and CMV-seropositive. This chain links TRBV25-1 with TRBJ1-2; D is perhaps TRBD1 (6 bases). CDR3 protein: CASNTGLGKGYTF. The CDR3 coding sequence is TGTGCCAGCAATACAGGGCTTGGAAAAGGCTACACCTTC.